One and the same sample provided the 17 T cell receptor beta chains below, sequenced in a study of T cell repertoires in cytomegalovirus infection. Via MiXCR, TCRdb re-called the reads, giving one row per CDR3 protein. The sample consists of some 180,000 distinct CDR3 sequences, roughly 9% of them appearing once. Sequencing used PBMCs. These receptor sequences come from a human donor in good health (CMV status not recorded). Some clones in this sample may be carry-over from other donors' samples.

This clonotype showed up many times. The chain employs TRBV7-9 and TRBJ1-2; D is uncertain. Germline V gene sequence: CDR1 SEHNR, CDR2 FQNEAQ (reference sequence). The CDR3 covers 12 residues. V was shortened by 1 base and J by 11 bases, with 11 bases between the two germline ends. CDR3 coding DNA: TGTGCCAGCAGCTTAGACCGCGGTTTTTACACCTTC. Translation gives CASSLDRGFYTF.

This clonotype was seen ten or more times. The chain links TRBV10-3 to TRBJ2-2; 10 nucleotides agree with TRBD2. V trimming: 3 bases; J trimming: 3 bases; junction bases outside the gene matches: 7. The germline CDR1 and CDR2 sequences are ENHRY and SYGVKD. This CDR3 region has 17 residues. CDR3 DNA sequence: TGTGCCATCAGTGACCCAGGACTAGCGGTGTACACCGGGGAGCTGTTTTTT. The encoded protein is CAISDPGLAVYTGELFF.

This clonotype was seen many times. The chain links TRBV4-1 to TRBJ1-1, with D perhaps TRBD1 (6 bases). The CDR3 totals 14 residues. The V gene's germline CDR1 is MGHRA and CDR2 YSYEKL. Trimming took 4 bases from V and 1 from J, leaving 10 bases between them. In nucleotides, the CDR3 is TGCGCCAGCAGCCGACAACAGGGGAACACTGAAGCTTTCTTT. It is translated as CASSRQQGNTEAFF.

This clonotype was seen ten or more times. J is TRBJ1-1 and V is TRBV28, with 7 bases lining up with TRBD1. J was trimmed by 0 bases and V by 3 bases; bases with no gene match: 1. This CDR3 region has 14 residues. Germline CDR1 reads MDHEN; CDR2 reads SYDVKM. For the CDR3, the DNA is TGTGCCAGCAGTTTCGGACAGGTGAACACTGAAGCTTTCTTT. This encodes CASSFGQVNTEAFF. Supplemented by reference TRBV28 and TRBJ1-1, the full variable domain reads DVKVTQSSRYLVKRTGEKVFLECVQDMDHENMFWYRQDPGLGLRLIYFSYDVKMKEKGDIPEGYSVSREKKERFSLILESASTNQTSMYLCASSFGQVNTEAFFGQGTRLTVV.

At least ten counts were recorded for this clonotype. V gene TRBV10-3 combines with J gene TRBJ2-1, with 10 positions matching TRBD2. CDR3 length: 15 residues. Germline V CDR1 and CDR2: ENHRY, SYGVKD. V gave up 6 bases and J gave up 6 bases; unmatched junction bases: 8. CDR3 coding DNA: TGTGCCATCAGCGGCCCCCGGACTAGCGGCAATGAGCAGTTCTTC. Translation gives CAISGPRTSGNEQFF.

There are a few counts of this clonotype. The chain's CDR3 is CSAADWISSYEQYF. The CDR3 nucleotides are TGCAGTGCTGCCGACTGGATTAGCTCCTACGAGCAGTACTTC. The gene calls are TRBV20-1 and TRBJ2-7, with no clear D. The CDR3 is 14 residues long. CDR1 DFQATT and CDR2 SNEGSKA come from the germline V gene (reference sequence). Deletions cut 5 bases from V and 0 bases from J, with 14 bases between.

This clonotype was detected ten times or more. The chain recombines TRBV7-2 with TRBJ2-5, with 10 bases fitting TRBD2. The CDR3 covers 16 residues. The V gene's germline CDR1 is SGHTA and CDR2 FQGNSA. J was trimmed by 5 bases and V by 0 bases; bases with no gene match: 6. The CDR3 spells CASSLAKRGGQETQYF. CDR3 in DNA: TGTGCCAGCAGCTTAGCCAAGCGGGGGGGCCAGGAGACCCAGTACTTC.

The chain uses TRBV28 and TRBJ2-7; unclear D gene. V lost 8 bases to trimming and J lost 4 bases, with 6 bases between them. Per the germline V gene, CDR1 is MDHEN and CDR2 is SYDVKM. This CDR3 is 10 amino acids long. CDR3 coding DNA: TGTGCCAGCGGGAAATACGAGCAGTACGTC. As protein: CASGKYEQYV.

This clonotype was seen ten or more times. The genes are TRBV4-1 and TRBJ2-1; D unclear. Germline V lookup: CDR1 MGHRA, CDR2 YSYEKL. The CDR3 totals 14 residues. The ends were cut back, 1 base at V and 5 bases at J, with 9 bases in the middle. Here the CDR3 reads CASSQGPDDNEQFF. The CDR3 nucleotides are TGCGCCAGCAGCCAAGGACCTGATGACAATGAGCAGTTCTTC.

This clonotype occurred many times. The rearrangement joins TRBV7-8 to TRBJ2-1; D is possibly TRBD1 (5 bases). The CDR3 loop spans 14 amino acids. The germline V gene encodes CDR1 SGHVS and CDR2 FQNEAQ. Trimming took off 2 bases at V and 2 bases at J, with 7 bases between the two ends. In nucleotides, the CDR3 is TGTGCCAGCAGCTTACCACAGGCCTACAATGAGCAGTTCTTC. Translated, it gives CASSLPQAYNEQFF.

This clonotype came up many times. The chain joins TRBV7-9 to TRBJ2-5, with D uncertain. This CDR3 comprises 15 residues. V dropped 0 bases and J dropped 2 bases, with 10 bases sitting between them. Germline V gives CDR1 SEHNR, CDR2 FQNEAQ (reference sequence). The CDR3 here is CASSLAQSGQETQYF. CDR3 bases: TGTGCCAGCAGCTTAGCGCAGAGTGGACAAGAGACCCAGTACTTC.

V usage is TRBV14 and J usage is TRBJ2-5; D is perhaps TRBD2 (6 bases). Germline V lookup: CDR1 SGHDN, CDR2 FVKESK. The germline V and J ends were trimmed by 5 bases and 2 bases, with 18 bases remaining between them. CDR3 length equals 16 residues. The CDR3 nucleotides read TGTGCCAGCAGCGAGGAGGGGTTTGCGGCTCAAGAGACCCAGTACTTC. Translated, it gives CASSEEGFAAQETQYF.

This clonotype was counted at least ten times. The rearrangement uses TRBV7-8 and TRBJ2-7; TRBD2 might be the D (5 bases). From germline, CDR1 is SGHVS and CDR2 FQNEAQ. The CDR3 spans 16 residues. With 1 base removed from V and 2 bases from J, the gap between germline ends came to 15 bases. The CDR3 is CASSLDFGVPTYEQYF. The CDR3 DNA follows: TGTGCCAGCAGCTTAGATTTCGGGGTTCCGACCTACGAGCAGTACTTC.

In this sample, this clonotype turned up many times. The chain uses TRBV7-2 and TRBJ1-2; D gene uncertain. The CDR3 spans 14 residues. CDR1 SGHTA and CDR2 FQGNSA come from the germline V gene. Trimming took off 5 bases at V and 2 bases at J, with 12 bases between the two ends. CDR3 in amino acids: CASSPPPPNYGYTF. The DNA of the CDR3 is TGTGCCAGCAGCCCCCCGCCGCCCAACTATGGCTACACCTTC.

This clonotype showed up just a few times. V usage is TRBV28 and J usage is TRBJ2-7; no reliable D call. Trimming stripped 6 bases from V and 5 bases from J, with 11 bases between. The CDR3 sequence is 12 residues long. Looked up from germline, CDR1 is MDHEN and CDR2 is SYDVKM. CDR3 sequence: CASSSGPHEQYF. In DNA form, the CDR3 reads TGTGCCAGCAGCTCGGGCCCCCACGAGCAGTACTTC.

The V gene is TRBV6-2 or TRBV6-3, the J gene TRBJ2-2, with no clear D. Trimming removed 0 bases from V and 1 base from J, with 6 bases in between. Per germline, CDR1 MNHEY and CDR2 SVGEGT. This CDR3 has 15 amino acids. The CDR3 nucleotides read TGTGCCAGCAGTTACTCGCTAGGGAACACCGGGGAGCTGTTTTTT. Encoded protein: CASSYSLGNTGELFF.

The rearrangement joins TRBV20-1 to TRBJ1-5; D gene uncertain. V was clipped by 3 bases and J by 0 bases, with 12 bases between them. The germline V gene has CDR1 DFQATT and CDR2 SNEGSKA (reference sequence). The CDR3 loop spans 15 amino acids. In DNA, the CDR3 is TGCAGTGCTAGTATTTCTACGGATAGCAATCAGCCCCAGCATTTT. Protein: CSASISTDSNQPQHF.